These 18 T cell receptor beta chains came from one sample sequenced in a study of regulatory T cells in long-lasting Graves disease. iRepertoire HTBI primers and Arm-PCR of CDR3 regions built TCR beta libraries. A single record per CDR3 protein comes from TCRdb applying MiXCR to the multiplex PCR reads. The data show around 430,000 distinct CDR3 sequences, about 22% seen once. Indicated time point: persistent/refractory GD, antithyroid drugs over 5 years with positive TRAb. Extracted PBMC RNA gave rise to the TCR library. Source: peripheral blood mononuclear cells (PBMCs), taken when the disease was refractory, from a patient treated with antithyroid drugs. The source of these receptors is a female donor with Graves disease.

V is TRBV5-1 and J is TRBJ1-4; unclear D gene. Per germline, CDR1 SGHRS and CDR2 YFSETQ. Trimming stripped 0 bases from V and 0 bases from J, with 6 bases between. This CDR3 spans 15 amino acids. The DNA for the CDR3 is TGCGCCAGCAGCTTGGGACATTCAACTAATGAAAAACTGTTTTTT. It yields the protein CASSLGHSTNEKLFF.

This clonotype was detected a few times. This sequence joins TRBV15 and TRBJ1-5, with D unresolved. V dropped 5 bases and J dropped 0 bases, with 8 bases sitting between them. The CDR3 spans 14 residues. From germline, CDR1 is LNHNV and CDR2 YYDKDF (reference sequence). The chain's CDR3 is CATSRMYSNQPQHF. Here the CDR3 DNA reads TGTGCCACCAGCCGAATGTATAGCAATCAGCCCCAGCATTTT.

The sample holds many counts of this clonotype. The chain is built from TRBV7-2 and TRBJ2-7, with D maybe TRBD2 (5 bases). V was pared by 3 bases and J by 2 bases, with 11 bases between. Per the germline V gene, CDR1 is SGHTA and CDR2 is FQGNSA. The CDR3 runs 14 residues. CDR3 sequence reads: CASSFRRGAYEQYF. The DNA of the CDR3 is TGTGCCAGCAGCTTTCGACGGGGAGCCTACGAGCAGTACTTC.

The rearrangement uses TRBV12-3 or TRBV12-4 and TRBJ2-2; TRBD1 might be the D (6 bases). The CDR3 has 14 residues. With 6 bases removed from V and 6 bases from J, the gap between germline ends came to 14 bases. CDR3 sequence reads: CASRRGFFAGELFF. As DNA, the CDR3 is TGTGCCAGCAGGAGGGGGTTCTTCGCCGGGGAGCTGTTTTTT.

This clonotype was observed at least ten times. CDR3 sequence reads: CASRLGGGNTEAFF. The DNA of the CDR3 is TGTGCCAGCAGGCTTGGGGGTGGGAACACTGAAGCTTTCTTT. V and J are TRBV2 and TRBJ1-1; a possible D gene is TRBD1 (5 bases). V was trimmed by 6 bases and J by 1 base, leaving 12 bases between them. CDR3 length: 14 residues. Germline CDR1 SNHLY, CDR2 FYNNEI. The full variable domain, completed using reference TRBV2 and TRBJ1-1, is EPEVTQTPSHQVTQMGQEVILRCVPISNHLYFYWYRQILGQKVEFLVSFYNNEISEKSEIFDDQFSVERPDGSNFTLKIRSTKLEDSAMYFCASRLGGGNTEAFFGQGTRLTVV.

This clonotype turned up a few times. V and J are TRBV6-1 and TRBJ1-1; D gene unclear. The CDR3 has 13 amino acids. From germline, CDR1 is MNHNS and CDR2 SASEGT. V shed 6 bases and J shed 7 bases, with 15 bases lying between them. The CDR3 reads CASSPGRFGEAFF. Here the CDR3 DNA reads TGTGCCAGCAGCCCCGGCCGGTTCGGTGAAGCTTTCTTT.

The sample holds a few counts of this clonotype. The gene calls are TRBV28 and TRBJ2-7; perhaps TRBD2 as D (6 bases). Trimming removed 7 bases at V and 5 bases at J, with 15 bases between. The CDR3 sequence is 13 residues long. CDR1 and CDR2 (germline): MDHEN, SYDVKM. The DNA of the CDR3 is TGTGCCAGCAATTTCTCGGGGGAAGACGAGCAGTACTTC. Translating it yields CASNFSGEDEQYF.

On this clonotype: A single base separates this from a much larger clone, so it may be a read error. V gene TRBV28 combines with J gene TRBJ2-7; 9 bases line up with TRBD2. This CDR3 comprises 13 residues. V lost 4 bases and J lost 6; bases outside the gene matches: 4. Looked up from germline, CDR1 is MDHEN and CDR2 is SYDVKM. CDR3 sequence: CASSSEAGGEQYF. CDR3 in DNA: TGTGCCAGCAGTTCTGAAGCGGGGGGCGAGCAGTACTTC.

This clonotype was picked up many times. The chain joins TRBV20-1 to TRBJ2-2; TRBD2 agrees at 7 bases. This CDR3 has 13 residues. CDR1 is DFQATT and CDR2 is SNEGSKA in the germline V gene (reference sequence). Trimming at V came to 3 bases and at J to 5 bases, leaving 3 bases not matched to a gene. The CDR3 DNA reads as TGCAGTGCTAGCGGCGGGAGTACCGGGGAGCTGTTTTTT. Encoded protein: CSASGGSTGELFF.

This clonotype was found a few times. The chain joins TRBV4-1 to TRBJ2-7, with TRBD1 matching 7 bases. The CDR3 is 14 amino acids. Looked up from germline, CDR1 is MGHRA and CDR2 is YSYEKL. The V and J ends lost 2 bases and 3 bases, in that order; junction bases with no gene match: 4. CDR3 nucleotides: TGCGCCAGCAGCCAACCGGGACAGTTCTACGAGCAGTACTTC. This codes for CASSQPGQFYEQYF.

The chain's CDR3 is CASSETSDEQFF. The CDR3 region has the DNA TGTGCCAGCAGCGAGACTAGCGACGAGCAGTTCTTC. The rearrangement links TRBV5-6 to TRBJ2-1, with 8 bases identical to TRBD2. The CDR3 totals 12 residues. J lost 10 bases, V lost 4 bases, and 4 bases had no gene match. Germline V lookup: CDR1 SGHDT, CDR2 YYEEEE.

The CDR3 DNA reads TGTGCCAGCACTACCTCTGGGGCCAACGTCCTGACTTTC. Protein sequence: CASTTSGANVLTF. The chain recombines TRBV6-1 with TRBJ2-6; D gene unclear. Germline values: CDR1 MNHNS, CDR2 SASEGT. This CDR3 has 13 residues. Trimming left V 7 bases short and J 0 bases short, with 4 bases between.

Points on this clonotype: A junction end diverges from the germline sequence, so it may reflect a read error. The V and J genes are TRBV20-1 and TRBJ1-3; D gene uncertain. The CDR3 is 12 amino acids. Germline CDR1 DFQATT, CDR2 SNEGSKA (reference sequence). Here the CDR3 DNA reads TGCAGTGCCAGCCATTCTGGAAACACCACATATTTT. It yields the protein CSASHSGNTTYF.

This clonotype was counted between two and nine times. This rearrangement joins TRBV19 to TRBJ2-7; possible D gene TRBD2, 6 bases. The CDR3 runs 15 residues. The germline V gene encodes CDR1 LNHDA and CDR2 SQIVND (reference sequence). V lost 3 bases to trimming and J lost 3 bases, with 15 bases between them. The CDR3 reads CASSITTGDSYEQYF. CDR3 DNA: TGTGCCAGTAGTATTACCACGGGAGACAGCTACGAGCAGTACTTC.

This chain connects TRBV4-3 to TRBJ1-2; D not certain. Germline V lookup: CDR1 LGHNA, CDR2 YSLEER. CDR3 length equals 15 residues. V lost 0 bases to trimming and J lost 8 bases, with 16 bases between them. The CDR3 nucleotides read TGCGCCAGCAGCCAAGATCGATGGGCTCTACGGGGCTACACCTTC. Translation: CASSQDRWALRGYTF.

This clonotype was counted ten times or more. This chain uses TRBV28 with TRBJ1-2; 11 bases are shared with TRBD1. The germline CDR1 and CDR2 sequences are MDHEN and SYDVKM. The CDR3 spans 14 residues. Germline trimming cut 7 bases from V and 4 bases from J; bases unmatched to any gene: 5. CDR3 bases: TGTGCCAGCACCCGGGACAGGGGGTCCTATGGCTACACCTTC. Amino acids: CASTRDRGSYGYTF.

This clonotype came up a few times. The chain recombines TRBV5-1 with TRBJ1-2; TRBD1 agrees at 9 bases. J gave up 8 bases and V 4 bases, and 6 bases lay outside the gene matches. The germline V gene has CDR1 SGHRS and CDR2 YFSETQ. There are 13 residues in the CDR3. CDR3 DNA sequence: TGCGCCAGCAGCCTAGGGACAGGGAAGGGCTACACCTTC. Translating it yields CASSLGTGKGYTF. The variable domain in full, with the rest retrieved from reference TRBV5-1 and TRBJ1-2, is KAGVTQTPRYLIKTRGQQVTLSCSPISGHRSVSWYQQTPGQGLQFLFEYFSETQRNKGNFPGRFSGRQFSNSRSEMNVSTLELGDSALYLCASSLGTGKGYTFGSGTRLTVV.

This clonotype turned up a few times. The gene calls are TRBV6-1 and TRBJ1-5; D gene ambiguous. The CDR3 is made up of 14 amino acids. Looked up from germline, CDR1 is MNHNS and CDR2 is SASEGT. Trimming removed 4 bases from V and 5 bases from J, with 12 bases in between. CDR3 sequence (DNA): TGTGCCAGCAGTGGTCCTGGGATCGATCAGCCCCAGCATTTT. This encodes CASSGPGIDQPQHF.